This T cell receptor (beta chain) appears in the sequencing data of a study of cytomegalovirus exposure and HLA in healthy donors. Overall study results and limits: The number of N-insertions in an Asian-associated ancestry cluster was reportedly below the roughly 670-donor mean in a later analysis.

PCR primers comprised 60 Vbeta and 13 Jbeta primers. This table comes from immunoSEQ multiplex PCR, and its TCRdb copy is limited to in-frame clones, with some not included. The sample has about 130,000 clones; 77% are singletons. Points on this clone: Its target is not known.

Losses at the gene ends were 6 bases for V and 3 bases for J; bases not matched to a gene: 6. Germline lookup yields CDR1 SGHTA and CDR2 FQGNSA. The CDR3 is 15 amino acids. Material for sequencing was PBMCs. The chain combines TRBV7-2 with TRBJ2-1; 9 nucleotides line up with TRBD2. The receptor was derived from a woman aged 40-49 years in good health and CMV-seropositive. CDR3 nucleotides: TGTGCCAGCAGTAATAGCGGGGGAGGCTACAATGAGCAGTTCTTC. This encodes CASSNSGGGYNEQFF.